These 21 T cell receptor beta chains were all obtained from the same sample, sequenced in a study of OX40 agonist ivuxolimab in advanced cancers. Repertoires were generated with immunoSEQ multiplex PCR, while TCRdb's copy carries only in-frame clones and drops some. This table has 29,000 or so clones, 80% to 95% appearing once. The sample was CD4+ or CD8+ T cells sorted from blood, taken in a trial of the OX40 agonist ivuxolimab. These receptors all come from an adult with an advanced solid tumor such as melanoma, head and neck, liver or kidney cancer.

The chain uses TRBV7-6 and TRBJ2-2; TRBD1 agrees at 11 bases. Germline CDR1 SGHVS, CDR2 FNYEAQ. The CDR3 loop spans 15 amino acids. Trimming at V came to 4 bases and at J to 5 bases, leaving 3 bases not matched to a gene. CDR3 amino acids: CASSWTGGATGELFF. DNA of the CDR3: TGTGCCAGCAGCTGGACAGGGGGCGCAACCGGGGAGCTGTTTTTT.

The CDR3 nucleotides are TGTGCCAGCAGTCAGGGGACTGAAGCTTTCTTT. Residues: CASSQGTEAFF. The rearrangement links TRBV27 to TRBJ1-1, with D possibly being TRBD1 (6 bases). The CDR3 runs to 11 residues. Germline CDR1 MNHEY, CDR2 SMNVEV (reference sequence). The V end lost 5 bases, the J end lost 5 bases, and 6 bases lay between the germline ends.

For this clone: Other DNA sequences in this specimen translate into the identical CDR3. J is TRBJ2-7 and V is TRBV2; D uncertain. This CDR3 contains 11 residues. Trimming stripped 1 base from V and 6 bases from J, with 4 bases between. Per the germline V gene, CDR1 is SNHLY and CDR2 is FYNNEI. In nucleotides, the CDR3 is TGTGCCAGCAGTGAAGGTGGCGAGCAGTACTTC. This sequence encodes CASSEGGEQYF.

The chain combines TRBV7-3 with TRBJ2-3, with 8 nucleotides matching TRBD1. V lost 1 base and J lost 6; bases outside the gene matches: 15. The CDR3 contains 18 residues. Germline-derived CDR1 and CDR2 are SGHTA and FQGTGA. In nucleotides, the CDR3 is TGTGCCAGCAGCTTAAATTGGACAGGGCGGGATGCATGTGATACGCAGTATTTT. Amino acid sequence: CASSLNWTGRDACDTQYF.

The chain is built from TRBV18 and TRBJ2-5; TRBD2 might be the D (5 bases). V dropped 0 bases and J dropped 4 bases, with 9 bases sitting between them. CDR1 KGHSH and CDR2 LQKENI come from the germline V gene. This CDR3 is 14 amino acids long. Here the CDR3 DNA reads TGTGCCAGCTCACCACCGGAGGACCGAGAGACCCAGTACTTC. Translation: CASSPPEDRETQYF.

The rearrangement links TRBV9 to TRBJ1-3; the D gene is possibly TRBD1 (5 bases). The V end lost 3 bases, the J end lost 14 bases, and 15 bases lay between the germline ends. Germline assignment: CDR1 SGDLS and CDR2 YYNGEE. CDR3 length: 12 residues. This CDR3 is CASSEGTGPLYF. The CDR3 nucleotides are TGTGCCAGCAGCGAGGGGACGGGGCCTTTATATTTT.

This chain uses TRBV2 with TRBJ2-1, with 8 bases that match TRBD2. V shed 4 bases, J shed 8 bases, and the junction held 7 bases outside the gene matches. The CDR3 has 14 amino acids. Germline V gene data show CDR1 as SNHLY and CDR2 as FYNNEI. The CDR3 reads CASSASGSFDEQFF. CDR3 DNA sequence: TGTGCCAGCAGTGCGAGCGGGAGCTTCGATGAGCAGTTCTTC.

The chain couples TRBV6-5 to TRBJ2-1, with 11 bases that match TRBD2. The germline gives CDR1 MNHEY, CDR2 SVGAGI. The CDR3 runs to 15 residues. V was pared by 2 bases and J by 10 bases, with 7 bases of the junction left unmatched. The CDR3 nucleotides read TGTGCCAGCAGTTACCAGCGGCTAGCGGGAGGCGAGCAGTTCTTC. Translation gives CASSYQRLAGGEQFF.

The CDR3 protein is CASSSLDPPDSYEQYF. The DNA of the CDR3 is TGTGCCAGCAGCTCCTTGGACCCTCCCGACTCCTACGAGCAGTACTTC. The chain carries TRBV7-8 and TRBJ2-7; no definite D call. The CDR3 loop spans 16 amino acids. Germline V lookup: CDR1 SGHVS, CDR2 FQNEAQ. V was trimmed by 4 bases and J by 0 bases, leaving 16 bases between them.

CDR3 bases: TGTGCCAGCAGCTTAGGGGCCAGGGTAGCGGGAGCAGAGACCCAGTACTTC. This gives the protein CASSLGARVAGAETQYF. The chain employs TRBV7-2 and TRBJ2-5; 9 bases fit TRBD2. The CDR3 has 17 residues. J gave up 4 bases and V 1 base, and 10 bases lay outside the gene matches. Per the germline V gene, CDR1 is SGHTA and CDR2 is FQGNSA.

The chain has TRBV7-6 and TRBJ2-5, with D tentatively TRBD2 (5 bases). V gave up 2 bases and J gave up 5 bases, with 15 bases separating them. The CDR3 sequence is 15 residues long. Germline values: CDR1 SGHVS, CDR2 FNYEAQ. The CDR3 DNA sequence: TGTGCCAGCAGCTTATATGCCGGGGTCGGTGAGACCCAGTACTTC. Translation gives CASSLYAGVGETQYF.

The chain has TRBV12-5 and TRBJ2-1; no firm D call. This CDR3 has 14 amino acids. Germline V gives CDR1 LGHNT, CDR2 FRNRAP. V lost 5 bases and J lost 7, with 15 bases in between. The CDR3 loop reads CASGPPEALNEQFF. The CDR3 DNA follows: TGTGCTAGTGGTCCTCCCGAAGCCTTGAATGAGCAGTTCTTC. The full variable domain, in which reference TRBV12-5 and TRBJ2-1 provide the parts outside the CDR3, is DARVTQTPRHKVTEMGQEVTMRCQPILGHNTVFWYRQTMMQGLELLAYFRNRAPLDDSGMPKDRFSAEMPDATLATLKIQPSEPRDSAVYFCASGPPEALNEQFFGPGTRLTVL.

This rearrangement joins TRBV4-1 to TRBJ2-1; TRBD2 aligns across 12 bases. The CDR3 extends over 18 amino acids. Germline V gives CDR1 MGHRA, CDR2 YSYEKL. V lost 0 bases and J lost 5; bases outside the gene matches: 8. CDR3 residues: CASSQETTSGRPNNEQFF. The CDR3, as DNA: TGCGCCAGCAGCCAAGAAACAACTAGCGGGAGGCCAAACAATGAGCAGTTCTTC.

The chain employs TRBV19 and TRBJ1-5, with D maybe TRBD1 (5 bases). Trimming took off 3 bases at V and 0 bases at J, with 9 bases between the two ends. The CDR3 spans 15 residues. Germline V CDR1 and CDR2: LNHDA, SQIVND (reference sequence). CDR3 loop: CASSMDNYSNQPQHF. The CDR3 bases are TGTGCCAGTAGTATGGACAACTATAGCAATCAGCCCCAGCATTTT. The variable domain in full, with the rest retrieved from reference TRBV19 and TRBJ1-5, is DGGITQSPKYLFRKEGQNVTLSCEQNLNHDAMYWYRQDPGQGLRLIYYSQIVNDFQKGDIAEGYSVSREKKESFPLTVTSAQKNPTAFYLCASSMDNYSNQPQHFGDGTRLSIL.

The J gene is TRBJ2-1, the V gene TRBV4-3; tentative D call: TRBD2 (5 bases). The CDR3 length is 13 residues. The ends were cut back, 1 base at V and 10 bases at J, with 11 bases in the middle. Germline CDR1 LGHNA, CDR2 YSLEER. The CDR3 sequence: CASSQVPGLEQFF. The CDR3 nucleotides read TGCGCCAGCAGCCAAGTGCCAGGACTCGAGCAGTTCTTC.

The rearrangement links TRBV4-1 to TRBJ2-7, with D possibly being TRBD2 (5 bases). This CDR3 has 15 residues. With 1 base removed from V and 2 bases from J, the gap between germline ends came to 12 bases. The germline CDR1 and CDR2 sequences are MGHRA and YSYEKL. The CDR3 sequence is CASSQVEGGTYEQYF. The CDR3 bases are TGCGCCAGCAGCCAAGTCGAGGGTGGAACCTACGAGCAGTACTTC.

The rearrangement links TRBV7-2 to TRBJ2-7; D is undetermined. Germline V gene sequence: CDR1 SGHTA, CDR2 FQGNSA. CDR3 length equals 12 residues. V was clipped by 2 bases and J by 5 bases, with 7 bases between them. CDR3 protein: CASSLTVDEQYF. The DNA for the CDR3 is TGTGCCAGCAGCTTAACCGTAGACGAGCAGTACTTC.

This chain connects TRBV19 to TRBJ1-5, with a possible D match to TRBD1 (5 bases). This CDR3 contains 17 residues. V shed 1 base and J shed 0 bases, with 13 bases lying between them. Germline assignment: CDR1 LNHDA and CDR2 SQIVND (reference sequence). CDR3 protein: CASSIVGDHYSNQPQHF. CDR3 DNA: TGTGCCAGTAGTATAGTGGGGGACCACTATAGCAATCAGCCCCAGCATTTT.

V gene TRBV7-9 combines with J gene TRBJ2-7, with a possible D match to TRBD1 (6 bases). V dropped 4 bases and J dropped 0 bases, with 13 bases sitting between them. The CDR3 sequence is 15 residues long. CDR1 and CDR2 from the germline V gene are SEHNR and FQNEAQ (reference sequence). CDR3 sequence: CASSSKTGPSYEQYF. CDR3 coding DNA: TGTGCCAGCAGCTCCAAGACAGGACCCTCCTACGAGCAGTACTTC.

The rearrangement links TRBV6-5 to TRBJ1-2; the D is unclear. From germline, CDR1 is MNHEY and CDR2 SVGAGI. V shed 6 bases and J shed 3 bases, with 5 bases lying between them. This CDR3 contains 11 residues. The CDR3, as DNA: TGTGCCAGCAGGCGCCACTATGGCTACACCTTC. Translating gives CASRRHYGYTF.

This chain's CDR3 is CASSYTGTTNEKLFF. The CDR3 DNA reads as TGTGCCAGCAGTTACACAGGGACAACTAATGAAAAACTGTTTTTT. The chain combines TRBV2 with TRBJ1-4; D may be TRBD1 (6 bases). CDR3 size: 15 residues. The germline CDR1 and CDR2 sequences are SNHLY and FYNNEI. V lost 5 bases and J 0 bases, leaving 10 bases between the germline ends.